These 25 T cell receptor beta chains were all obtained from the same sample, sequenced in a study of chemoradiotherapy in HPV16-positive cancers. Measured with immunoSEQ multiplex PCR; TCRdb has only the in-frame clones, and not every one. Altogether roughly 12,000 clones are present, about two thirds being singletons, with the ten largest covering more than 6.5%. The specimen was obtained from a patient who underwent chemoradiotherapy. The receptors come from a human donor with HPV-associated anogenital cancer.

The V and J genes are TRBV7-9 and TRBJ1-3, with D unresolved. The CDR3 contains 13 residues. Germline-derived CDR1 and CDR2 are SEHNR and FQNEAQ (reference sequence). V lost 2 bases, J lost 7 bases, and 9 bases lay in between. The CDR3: CASSLNLGNTIYF. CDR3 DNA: TGTGCCAGCAGCTTAAACTTGGGGAACACCATATATTTT.

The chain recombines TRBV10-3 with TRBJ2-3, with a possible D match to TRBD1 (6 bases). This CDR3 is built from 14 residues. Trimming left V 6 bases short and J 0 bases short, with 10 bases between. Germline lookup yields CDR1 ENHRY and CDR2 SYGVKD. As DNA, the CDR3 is TGTGCCATCAGCCCCCAGGGGAGCACAGATACGCAGTATTTT. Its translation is CAISPQGSTDTQYF.

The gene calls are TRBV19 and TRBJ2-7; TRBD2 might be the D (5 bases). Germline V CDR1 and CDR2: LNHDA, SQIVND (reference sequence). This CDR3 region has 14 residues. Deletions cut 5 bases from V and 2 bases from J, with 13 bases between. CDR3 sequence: CASSPGLFAYEQYF. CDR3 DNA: TGTGCCAGTAGTCCCGGACTGTTCGCCTACGAGCAGTACTTC.

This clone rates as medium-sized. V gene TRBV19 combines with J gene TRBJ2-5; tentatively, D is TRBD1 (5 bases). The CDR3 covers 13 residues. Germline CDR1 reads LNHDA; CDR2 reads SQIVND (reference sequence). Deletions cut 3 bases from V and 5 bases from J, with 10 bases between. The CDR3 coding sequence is TGTGCCAGTAGTATTAGACAGTACGAGACCCAGTACTTC. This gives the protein CASSIRQYETQYF.

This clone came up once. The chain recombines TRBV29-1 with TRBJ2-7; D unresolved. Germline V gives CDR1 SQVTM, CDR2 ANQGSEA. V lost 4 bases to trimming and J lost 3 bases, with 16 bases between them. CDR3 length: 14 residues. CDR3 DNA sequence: TGCAGCGTTGCCCTGCGAGGCCGACACTACGAGCAGTACTTC. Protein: CSVALRGRHYEQYF.

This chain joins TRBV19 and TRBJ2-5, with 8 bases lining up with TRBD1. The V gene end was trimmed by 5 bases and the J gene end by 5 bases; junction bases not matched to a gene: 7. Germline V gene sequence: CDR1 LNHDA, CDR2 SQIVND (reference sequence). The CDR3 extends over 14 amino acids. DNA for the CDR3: TGTGCCAGTAGTGGACAGGGTAGGTTGGAGACCCAGTACTTC. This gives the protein CASSGQGRLETQYF.

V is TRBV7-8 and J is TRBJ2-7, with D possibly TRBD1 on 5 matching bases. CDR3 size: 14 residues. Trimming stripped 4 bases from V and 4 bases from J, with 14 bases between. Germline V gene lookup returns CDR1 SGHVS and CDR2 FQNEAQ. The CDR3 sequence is CASSYPLTDYEQYF. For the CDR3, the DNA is TGTGCCAGCAGCTACCCCCTGACAGATTACGAGCAGTACTTC.

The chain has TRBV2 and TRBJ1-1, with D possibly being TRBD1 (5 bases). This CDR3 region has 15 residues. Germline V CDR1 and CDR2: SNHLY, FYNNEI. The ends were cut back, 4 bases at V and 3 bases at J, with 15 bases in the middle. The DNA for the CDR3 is TGTGCCAGCAGTGTTTCTACAGGCATTTACACTGAAGCTTTCTTT. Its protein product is CASSVSTGIYTEAFF.

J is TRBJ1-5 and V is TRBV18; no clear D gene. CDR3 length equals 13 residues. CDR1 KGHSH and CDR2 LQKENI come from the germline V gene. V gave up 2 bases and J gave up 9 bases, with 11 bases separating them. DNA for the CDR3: TGTGCCAGCTCACCATCCGATCTTGGGCCCCAGCATTTT. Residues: CASSPSDLGPQHF.

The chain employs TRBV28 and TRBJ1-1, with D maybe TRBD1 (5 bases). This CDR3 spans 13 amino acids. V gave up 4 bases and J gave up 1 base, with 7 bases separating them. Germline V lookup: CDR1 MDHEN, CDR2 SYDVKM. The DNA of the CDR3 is TGTGCCAGCAGTTCAACAGGGAACACTGAAGCTTTCTTT. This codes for CASSSTGNTEAFF.

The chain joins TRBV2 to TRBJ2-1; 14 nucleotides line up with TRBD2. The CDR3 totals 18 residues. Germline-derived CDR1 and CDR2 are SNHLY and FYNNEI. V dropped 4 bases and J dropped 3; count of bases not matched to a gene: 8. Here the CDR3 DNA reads TGTGCCAGCAGTGGTCCCGGGACTAGCGGGAGAGACTACAATGAGCAGTTCTTC. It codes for CASSGPGTSGRDYNEQFF.

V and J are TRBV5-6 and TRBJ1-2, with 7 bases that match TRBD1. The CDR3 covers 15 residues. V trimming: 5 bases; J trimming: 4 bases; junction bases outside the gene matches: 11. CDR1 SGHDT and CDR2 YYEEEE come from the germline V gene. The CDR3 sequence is CASRHKRQGLYGYTF. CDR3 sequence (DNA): TGTGCCAGCAGACACAAGCGACAGGGTCTCTATGGCTACACCTTC.

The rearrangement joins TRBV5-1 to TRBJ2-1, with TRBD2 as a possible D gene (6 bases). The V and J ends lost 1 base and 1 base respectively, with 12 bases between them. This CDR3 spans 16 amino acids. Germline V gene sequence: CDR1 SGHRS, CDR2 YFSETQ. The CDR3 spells CASSLIVGGSYNEQFF. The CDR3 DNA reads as TGCGCCAGCAGCTTGATTGTGGGAGGATCCTACAATGAGCAGTTCTTC.

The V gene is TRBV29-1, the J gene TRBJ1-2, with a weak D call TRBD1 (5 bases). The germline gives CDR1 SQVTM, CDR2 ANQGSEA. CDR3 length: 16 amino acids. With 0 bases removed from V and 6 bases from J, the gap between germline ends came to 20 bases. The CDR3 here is CSVEDRWQGSSDGYTF. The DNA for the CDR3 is TGCAGCGTTGAAGATCGATGGCAGGGTTCTTCTGATGGCTACACCTTC. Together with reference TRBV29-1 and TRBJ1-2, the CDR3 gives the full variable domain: SAVISQKPSRDICQRGTSLTIQCQVDSQVTMMFWYRQQPGQSLTLIATANQGSEATYESGFVIDKFPISRPNLTFSTLTVSNMSPEDSSIYLCSVEDRWQGSSDGYTFGSGTRLTVV.

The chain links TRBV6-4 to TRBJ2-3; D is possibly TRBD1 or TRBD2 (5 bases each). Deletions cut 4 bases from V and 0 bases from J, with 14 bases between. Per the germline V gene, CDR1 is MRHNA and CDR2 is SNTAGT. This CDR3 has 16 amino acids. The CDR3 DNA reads TGTGCCAGCAGTGCCGCCGGGGACCCTAGCACAGATACGCAGTATTTT. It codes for CASSAAGDPSTDTQYF.

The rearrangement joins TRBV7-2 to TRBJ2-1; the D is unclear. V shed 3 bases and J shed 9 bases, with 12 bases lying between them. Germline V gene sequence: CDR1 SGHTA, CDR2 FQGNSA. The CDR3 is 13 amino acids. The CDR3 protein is CASSLLGYSEQFF. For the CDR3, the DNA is TGTGCCAGCAGCTTGCTAGGCTATAGTGAGCAGTTCTTC.

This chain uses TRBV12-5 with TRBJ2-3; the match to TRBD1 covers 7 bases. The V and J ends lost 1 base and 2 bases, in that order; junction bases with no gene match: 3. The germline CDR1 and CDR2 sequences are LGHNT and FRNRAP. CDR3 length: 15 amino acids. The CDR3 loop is CASGLGTGHTDTQYF. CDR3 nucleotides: TGTGCTAGTGGTTTGGGGACAGGCCACACAGATACGCAGTATTTT.

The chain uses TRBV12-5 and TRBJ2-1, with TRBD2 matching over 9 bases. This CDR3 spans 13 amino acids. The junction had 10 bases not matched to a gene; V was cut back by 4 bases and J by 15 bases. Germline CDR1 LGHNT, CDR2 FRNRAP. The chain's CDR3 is CASGSPGAGGLFF. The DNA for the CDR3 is TGTGCTAGTGGTTCCCCGGGAGCGGGAGGTCTGTTCTTC.

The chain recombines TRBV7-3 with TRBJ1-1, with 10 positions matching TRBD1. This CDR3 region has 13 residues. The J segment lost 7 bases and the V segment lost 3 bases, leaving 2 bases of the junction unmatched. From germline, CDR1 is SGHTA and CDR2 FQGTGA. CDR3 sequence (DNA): TGTGCCAGCAGCTTGACAGGGGGCGTTGAAGCTTTCTTT. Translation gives CASSLTGGVEAFF.

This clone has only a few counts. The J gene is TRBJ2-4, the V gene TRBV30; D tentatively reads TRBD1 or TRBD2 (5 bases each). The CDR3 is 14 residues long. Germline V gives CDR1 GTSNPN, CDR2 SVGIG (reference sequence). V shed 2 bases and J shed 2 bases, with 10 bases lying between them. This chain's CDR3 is CAWSSPGPKNIQYF. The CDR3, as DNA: TGTGCCTGGAGTTCCCCGGGGCCCAAAAACATTCAGTACTTC.

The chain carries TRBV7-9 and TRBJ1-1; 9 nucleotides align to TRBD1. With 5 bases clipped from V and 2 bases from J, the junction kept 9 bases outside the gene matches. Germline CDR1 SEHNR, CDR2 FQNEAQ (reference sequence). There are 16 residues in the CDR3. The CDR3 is CASSPGQGFVNTEAFF. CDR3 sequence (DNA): TGTGCCAGCAGCCCAGGACAGGGGTTCGTTAACACTGAAGCTTTCTTT.

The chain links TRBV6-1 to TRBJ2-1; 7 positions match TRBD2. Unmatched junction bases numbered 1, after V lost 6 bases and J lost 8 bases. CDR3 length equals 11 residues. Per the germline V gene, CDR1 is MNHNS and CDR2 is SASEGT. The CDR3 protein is CASRGGDEQFF. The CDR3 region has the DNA TGTGCCAGCAGGGGGGGGGATGAGCAGTTCTTC.

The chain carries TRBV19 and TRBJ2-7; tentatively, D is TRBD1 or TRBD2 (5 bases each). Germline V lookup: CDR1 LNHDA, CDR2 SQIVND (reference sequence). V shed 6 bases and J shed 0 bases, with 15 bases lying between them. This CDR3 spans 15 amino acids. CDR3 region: CASRRGTDSSYEQYF. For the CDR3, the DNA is TGTGCCAGTAGAAGAGGGACGGATAGCTCCTACGAGCAGTACTTC.

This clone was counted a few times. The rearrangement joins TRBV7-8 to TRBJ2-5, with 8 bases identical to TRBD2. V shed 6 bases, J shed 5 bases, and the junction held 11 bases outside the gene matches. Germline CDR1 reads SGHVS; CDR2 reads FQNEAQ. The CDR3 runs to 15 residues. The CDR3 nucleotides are TGTGCCAGCAGTCCCAGCGGGAGATTGGGGGAGACCCAGTACTTC. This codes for CASSPSGRLGETQYF.

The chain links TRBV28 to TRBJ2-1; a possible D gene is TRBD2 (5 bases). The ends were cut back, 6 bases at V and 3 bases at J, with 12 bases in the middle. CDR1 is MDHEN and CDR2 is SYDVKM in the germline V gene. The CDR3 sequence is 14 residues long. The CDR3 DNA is TGTGCCAGCAGCCGAGGAGGAAACTACAATGAGCAGTTCTTC. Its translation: CASSRGGNYNEQFF.